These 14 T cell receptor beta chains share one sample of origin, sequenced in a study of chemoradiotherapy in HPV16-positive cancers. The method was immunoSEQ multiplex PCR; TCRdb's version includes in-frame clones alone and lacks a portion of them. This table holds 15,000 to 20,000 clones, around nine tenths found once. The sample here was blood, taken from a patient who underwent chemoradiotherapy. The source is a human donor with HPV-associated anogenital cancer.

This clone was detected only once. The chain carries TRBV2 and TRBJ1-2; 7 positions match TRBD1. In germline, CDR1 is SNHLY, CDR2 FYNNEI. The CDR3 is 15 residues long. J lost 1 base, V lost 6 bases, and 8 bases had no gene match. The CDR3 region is CASRTSGTVNYGYTF. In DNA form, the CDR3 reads TGTGCCAGCAGGACTTCCGGGACAGTTAACTATGGCTACACCTTC.

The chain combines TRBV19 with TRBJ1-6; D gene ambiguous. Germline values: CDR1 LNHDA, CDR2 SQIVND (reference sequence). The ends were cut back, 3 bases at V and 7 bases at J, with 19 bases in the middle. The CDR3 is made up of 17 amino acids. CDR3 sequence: CASSMVLVRFLNSPLHF. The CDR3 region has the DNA TGTGCCAGTAGTATGGTCCTCGTACGATTCCTGAATTCACCCCTCCACTTT.

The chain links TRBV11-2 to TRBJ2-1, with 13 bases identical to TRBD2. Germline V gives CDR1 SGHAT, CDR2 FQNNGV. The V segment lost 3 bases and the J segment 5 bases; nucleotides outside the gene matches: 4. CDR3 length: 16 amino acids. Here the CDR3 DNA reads TGTGCCAGCAGCTTCCAACTAGCGGGGGGGAACAATGAGCAGTTCTTC. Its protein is CASSFQLAGGNNEQFF.

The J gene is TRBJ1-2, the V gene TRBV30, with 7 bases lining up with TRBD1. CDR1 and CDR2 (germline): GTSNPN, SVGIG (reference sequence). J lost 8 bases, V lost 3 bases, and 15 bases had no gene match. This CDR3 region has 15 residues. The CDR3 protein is CAWRGGFGTREGYTF. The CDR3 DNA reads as TGTGCCTGGAGAGGGGGCTTTGGGACACGGGAGGGCTACACCTTC.

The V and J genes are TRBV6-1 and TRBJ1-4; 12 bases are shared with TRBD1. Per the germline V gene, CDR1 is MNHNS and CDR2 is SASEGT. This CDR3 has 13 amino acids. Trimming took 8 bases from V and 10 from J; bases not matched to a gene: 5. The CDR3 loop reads CASGDRGLRKLFF. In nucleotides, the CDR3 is TGTGCCAGCGGGGACAGGGGGCTTCGAAAACTGTTTTTT.

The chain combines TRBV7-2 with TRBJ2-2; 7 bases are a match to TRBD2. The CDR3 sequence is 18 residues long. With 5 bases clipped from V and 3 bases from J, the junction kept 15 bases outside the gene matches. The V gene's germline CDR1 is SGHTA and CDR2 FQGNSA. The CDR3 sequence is CASSPGRASGWDTGELFF. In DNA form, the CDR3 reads TGTGCCAGCAGCCCAGGCCGGGCTAGCGGATGGGACACCGGGGAGCTGTTTTTT.

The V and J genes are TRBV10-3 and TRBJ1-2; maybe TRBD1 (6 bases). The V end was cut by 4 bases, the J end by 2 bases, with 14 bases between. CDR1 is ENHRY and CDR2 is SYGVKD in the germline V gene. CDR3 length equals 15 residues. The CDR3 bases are TGTGCCATCAGTGTAAACGGACAGTCGAACTATGGCTACACCTTC. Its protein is CAISVNGQSNYGYTF.

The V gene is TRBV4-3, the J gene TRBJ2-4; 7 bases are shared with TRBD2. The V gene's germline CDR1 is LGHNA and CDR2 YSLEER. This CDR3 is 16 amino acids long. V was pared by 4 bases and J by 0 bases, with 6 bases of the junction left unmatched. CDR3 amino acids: CASSPASGLAKNIQYF. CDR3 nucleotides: TGCGCCAGCAGCCCCGCTAGCGGATTAGCCAAAAACATTCAGTACTTC.

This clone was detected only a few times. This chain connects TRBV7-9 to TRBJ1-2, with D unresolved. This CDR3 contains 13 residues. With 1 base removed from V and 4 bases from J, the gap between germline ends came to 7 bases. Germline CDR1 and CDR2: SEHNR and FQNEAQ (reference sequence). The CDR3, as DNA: TGTGCCAGCAGCTTAGGGGCCGTCTATGGCTACACCTTC. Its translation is CASSLGAVYGYTF.

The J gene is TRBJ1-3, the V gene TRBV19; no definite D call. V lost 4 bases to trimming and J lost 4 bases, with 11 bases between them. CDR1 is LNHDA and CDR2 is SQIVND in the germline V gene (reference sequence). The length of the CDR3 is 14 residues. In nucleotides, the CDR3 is TGTGCCAGTAGTAGGGGTGGAGTAGGAAACACCATATATTTT. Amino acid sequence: CASSRGGVGNTIYF.

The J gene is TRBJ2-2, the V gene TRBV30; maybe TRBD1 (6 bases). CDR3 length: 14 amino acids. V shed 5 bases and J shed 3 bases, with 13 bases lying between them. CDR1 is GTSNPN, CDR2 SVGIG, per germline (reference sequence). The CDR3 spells CAWLSGAYTGELFF. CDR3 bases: TGTGCCTGGTTATCAGGGGCTTACACCGGGGAGCTGTTTTTT.

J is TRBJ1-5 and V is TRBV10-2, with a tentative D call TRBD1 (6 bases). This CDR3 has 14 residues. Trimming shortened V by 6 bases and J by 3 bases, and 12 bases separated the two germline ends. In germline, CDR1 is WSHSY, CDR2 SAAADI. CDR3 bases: TGCGCCAGCAGCGAAGGACAGTTCAATCAGCCCCAGCATTTT. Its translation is CASSEGQFNQPQHF.

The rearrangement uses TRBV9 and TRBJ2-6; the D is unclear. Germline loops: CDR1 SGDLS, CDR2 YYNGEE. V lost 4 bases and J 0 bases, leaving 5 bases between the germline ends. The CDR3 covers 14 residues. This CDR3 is CASSLSSGANVLTF. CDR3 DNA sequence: TGTGCCAGCAGCTTGAGCTCTGGGGCCAACGTCCTGACTTTC.

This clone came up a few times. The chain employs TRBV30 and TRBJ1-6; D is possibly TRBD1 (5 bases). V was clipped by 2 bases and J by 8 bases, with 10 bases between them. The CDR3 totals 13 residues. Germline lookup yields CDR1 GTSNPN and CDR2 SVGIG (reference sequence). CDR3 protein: CAWSRDRDSPLHF. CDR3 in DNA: TGTGCCTGGAGTCGGGACCGGGATTCACCCCTCCACTTT. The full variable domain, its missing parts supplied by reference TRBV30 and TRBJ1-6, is SQTIHQWPATLVQPVGSPLSLECTVEGTSNPNLYWYRQAAGRGLQLLFYSVGIGQISSEVPQNLSASRPQDRQFILSSKKLLLSDSGFYLCAWSRDRDSPLHFGNGTRLTVT.